This TCR beta chain emerged from a study of T-cell reconstitution after alpha-beta-depleted transplantation in children. Library preparation (for TCRbeta) was performed with unique molecular identifiers. TCRdb ran MiXCR on the PCR reads and lists one entry per CDR3 protein. The table lists about 400,000 distinct CDR3 sequences, about a sixth of them singletons. The CDR3 length is 15 residues. Between the trimmed V and J ends, which lost 6 bases and 2 bases, there was a span of 17 bases. Study-level results: Surviving recipient cells, namely T cells and thymic progenitors, were the source of high day-60 TCRbeta diversity in some patients. T-cell counts and diversity at one year following transplant were attributed mainly to newly produced T cells.

This clonotype showed up many times. What it binds is unknown. Material: PBMCs, mostly from graft donor cells, obtained 360 days after TCRalphabeta/CD19-depleted stem cell transplant. The chain combines TRBV12-3 or TRBV12-4 with TRBJ2-7; D remains ambiguous. This clonotype was sampled from a boy younger than two who had a stem cell transplant for Wiskott-Aldrich syndrome, so the T cells may come from the graft donor. CDR3 in amino acids: CASSPERQLAYEQYF. The CDR3 DNA follows: TGTGCCAGCAGCCCCGAAAGGCAGCTTGCCTACGAGCAGTACTTC.